Listed below are T cell receptor beta chains from one sample, sequenced in a study of blood T cell repertoires in COVID-19. Clones were read by immunoSEQ multiplex PCR, and TCRdb kept only the in-frame ones, dropping some. The table shows around 200,000 clones, with about 86% occurring only once. The source material was peripheral blood. The receptor source for this set is a man aged 50 or older with active or convalescent COVID-19. CDR3s include the opening cysteine and the closing phenylalanine or tryptophan. The D gene is left open where the match is weak. Part of the rows lack a size; the others show once, few, many or a class for expanded clones.

d_call j_call clone_size v_call cdr3_nt cdr3_aa
TRBD2 TRBJ2-3 - TRBV10-3 TGTGCCATCAGGGGGACTAGCGATGGCACAGATACGCAGTATTTT CAIRGTSDGTDTQYF
- TRBJ1-1 - TRBV11-2 TGTGCCAGCAGCTTATTACGGGATACTATAGAAGCTTTCTTT CASSLLRDTIEAFF
- TRBJ2-2 - TRBV19 TGTGCCAGTATCGCCAGGGTAGACACCGGGGAGCTGTTTTTT CASIARVDTGELFF
TRBD1 TRBJ1-2 - TRBV11-2 TGTGCCAGCAGCTTAGCCAGGGGGCGAGCTAACTATGGCTACACCTTC CASSLARGRANYGYTF
TRBD2 TRBJ2-3 once TRBV6-1 TGTGCCAGCAGTGAAGCGGGACTAGCGGGAGATACGCAGTATTTT CASSEAGLAGDTQYF
TRBD1 TRBJ2-7 - TRBV6-5 TGTGCCAGCAGTAAACAGGGGGCGGGAGAGCAGTACTTC CASSKQGAGEQYF
TRBD2 TRBJ2-5 - TRBV5-8 TGTGCCAGCACCACATATCTAGCGGGGGGTGAGACCCAGTACTTC CASTTYLAGGETQYF
TRBD1 TRBJ2-7 - TRBV4-1 TGCGCCAGCAGCCAAGTACAGGGGGACTCCTACGAGCAGTACTTC CASSQVQGDSYEQYF
- TRBJ1-5 - TRBV6-4 TGTGCCAGCAGTCCACAAGGGGGATATCAGCCCCAGCATTTT CASSPQGGYQPQHF
TRBD1 TRBJ2-3 - TRBV7-3 TGTGCCAGCAGCCTCACAGGGGTGGTGGTACCAGATACGCAGTATTTT CASSLTGVVVPDTQYF
TRBD2 TRBJ2-3 - TRBV7-2 TGTGCCAGCCGACCCAGCGGGGCAGATACGCAGTATTTT CASRPSGADTQYF
TRBD2 TRBJ2-7 - TRBV18 TGTGCCAGCTCACCCACTAGCGGGGACTCCTACGAGCAGTACTTC CASSPTSGDSYEQYF
TRBD2 TRBJ2-7 - TRBV4-2 TGTGCCAGCAGCCAAGAAAGCACTAGCGGGACCTACGAGCAGTACTTC CASSQESTSGTYEQYF
- TRBJ2-3 - TRBV4-2 TGTGCCAGCAGGCGGGCCTATAGCACAGATACGCAGTATTTT CASRRAYSTDTQYF
- TRBJ1-4 - TRBV30 TGTGCCTGGAGGTTCGGGGGGCCCTCTAGGGCAAAACTGTTTTTT CAWRFGGPSRAKLFF
- TRBJ2-1 - TRBV11-2 TGTGCCAGCAGGGAGAGACAGGCCATGTTCTTC CASRERQAMFF
- TRBJ2-7 - TRBV2 TGTGCCAGCAGTGAAGCGGGACATTCGCCTCGCGAGCAGTACTTC CASSEAGHSPREQYF
TRBD1 TRBJ1-1 - TRBV10-2 TGCGCCAGCAGACGTCACCCAGGGGGCTCCGGCTTTGGGGACACTGAAGCTTTCTTT CASRRHPGGSGFGDTEAFF
- TRBJ2-3 - TRBV27 TGTGCCAGCAGTTCCCGGGACTCCCCTCGCCAGTATTTT CASSSRDSPRQYF
TRBD1 TRBJ1-1 once TRBV5-1 TGCGCCAGCAGCTTGGCGCCGAGGACAGGGGGGACTGAAGCTTTCTTT CASSLAPRTGGTEAFF
TRBD1 TRBJ1-1 - TRBV28 TGTGCCAGCAGTCCCGGGGACAGGGTGAACACTGAAGCTTTCTTT CASSPGDRVNTEAFF
TRBD1 TRBJ2-5 - TRBV6-6 TGTGCCAGCAGCCTTGGGACAGCTGAAGAGACCCAGTACTTC CASSLGTAEETQYF
- TRBJ1-3 - TRBV18 TGTGCCAGCTCCCCCTTGGGAGGGGCCCCCTCTGGAAACACCATATATTTT CASSPLGGAPSGNTIYF
TRBD2 TRBJ2-4 once TRBV12-3/TRBV12-4 TGTGCCAGCAGGCCGGGAGGCGGAAACATTCAGTACTTC CASRPGGGNIQYF
TRBD1 TRBJ2-7 - TRBV19 TGTGCCAGTAGTATCGGACAGGTCTCCTACGAGCAGTACTTC CASSIGQVSYEQYF
TRBD1 TRBJ1-2 - TRBV3-1/TRBV3-2 TGTGCCAGCAGCCTCAGGGGGCGCCTGGATGGCTACACCTTC CASSLRGRLDGYTF
- TRBJ1-3 - TRBV4-3 TGCGCCAGCAGCCAAGACAGCTCTGGAAACACCATATATTTT CASSQDSSGNTIYF
- TRBJ1-3 - TRBV7-9 TGTGCCAGCAGTCCCGGACAGTCGTCCCTCTCTGGAAACACCATATATTTT CASSPGQSSLSGNTIYF
- TRBJ2-5 - TRBV2 TGTGCCAGCAGTCGACAGATTGGGGTTTGGGAGACCCAGTACTTC CASSRQIGVWETQYF
TRBD1 TRBJ1-6 few TRBV30 TGTGCCTGGGAGGAGGGGGCAGGTTCACCCCTCCACTTT CAWEEGAGSPLHF
- TRBJ2-1 - TRBV5-6 TGTGCCAGCGGTCTAGCCAATGAGCAGTTCTTC CASGLANEQFF
- TRBJ2-1 few TRBV10-3 TGTGCCACCTGGGGCGGGAAGAATGAGCAGTTCTTC CATWGGKNEQFF
TRBD2 TRBJ2-1 few TRBV4-3 TGCGCCAGCAGCCATCTCCGGGACAGGGGACTAGCGGGGTCCTACAATGAGCAGTTCTTC CASSHLRDRGLAGSYNEQFF
TRBD1 TRBJ1-5 few TRBV10-3 TGTGCCATCAGGGGTTCACAGGGGAGCAATCAGCCCCAGCATTTT CAIRGSQGSNQPQHF
- TRBJ2-1 - TRBV5-1 TGCGCCAGCAGCTCTGGACAGGGAATCGCGGGAGGGCCGAGGAATGAGCAGTTCTTC CASSSGQGIAGGPRNEQFF
TRBD2 TRBJ2-7 - TRBV5-4 TGTGCCATCCAGCGGGAGGGGGTTAACGAGCAGTACTTC CAIQREGVNEQYF
- TRBJ2-2 few TRBV7-9 TGTGCCAGCAGCTTAGGGGCAGCGAACACCGGGGAGCTGTTTTTT CASSLGAANTGELFF
- TRBJ2-1 - TRBV11-2 TGTGCCAGCAGCCCACAGCTAAGGATTAAGAATGAGCAGTTCTTC CASSPQLRIKNEQFF